This T cell receptor (beta chain) was identified in a study of cytomegalovirus exposure and HLA in healthy donors. As to this clone: What it binds is unknown.

CDR3 size: 14 residues. Trimming took off 5 bases at V and 2 bases at J, with 13 bases between the two ends. CDR1 SGHVS and CDR2 FNYEAQ come from the germline V gene. 60 Vbeta and 13 Jbeta primers were used in PCR. TCRdb keeps only in-frame clones here, not all; method: immunoSEQ multiplex PCR. The sample has roughly 150,000 clones, about two thirds seen once. Study outcomes and limitations: Earlier analysis yielded a pattern in which most TCR beta V segments were productive about 87% or about 30% of the time.

Sequencing used PBMCs. The TCR sequence derives from a young man in good health and CMV-seropositive. This rearrangement joins TRBV7-6 to TRBJ2-7, with D possibly matching TRBD2 (6 bases). This chain's CDR3 is CASSGLGGTYEQYF. The DNA for the CDR3 is TGTGCCAGCAGCGGTTTGGGGGGAACCTACGAGCAGTACTTC.